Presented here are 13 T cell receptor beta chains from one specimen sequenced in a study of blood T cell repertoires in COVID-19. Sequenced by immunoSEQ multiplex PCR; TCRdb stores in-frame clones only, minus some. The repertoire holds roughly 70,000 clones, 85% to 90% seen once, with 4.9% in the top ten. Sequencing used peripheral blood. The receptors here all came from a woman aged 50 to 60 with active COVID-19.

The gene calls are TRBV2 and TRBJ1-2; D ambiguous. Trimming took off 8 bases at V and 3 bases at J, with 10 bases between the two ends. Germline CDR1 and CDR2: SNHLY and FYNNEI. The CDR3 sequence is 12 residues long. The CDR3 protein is CASYGRDYGYTF. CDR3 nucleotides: TGTGCCAGCTATGGGCGGGACTATGGCTACACCTTC.

CDR3 loop: CASAPLRGQNQPQHF. CDR3 nucleotides: TGTGCCAGCGCCCCGCTCAGGGGCCAAAATCAGCCCCAGCATTTT. The chain joins TRBV6-5 to TRBJ1-5, with D possibly being TRBD1 (6 bases). The ends were cut back, 8 bases at V and 4 bases at J, with 18 bases in the middle. The germline V gene encodes CDR1 MNHEY and CDR2 SVGAGI. The CDR3 runs 15 residues.

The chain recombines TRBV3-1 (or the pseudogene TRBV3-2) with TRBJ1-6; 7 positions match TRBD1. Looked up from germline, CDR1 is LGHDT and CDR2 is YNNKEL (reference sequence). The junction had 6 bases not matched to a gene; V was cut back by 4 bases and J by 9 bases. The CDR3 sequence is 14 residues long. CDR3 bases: TGTGCCAGCAGCCTGGGACAGTCGCCTTCACCCCTCCACTTT. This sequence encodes CASSLGQSPSPLHF.

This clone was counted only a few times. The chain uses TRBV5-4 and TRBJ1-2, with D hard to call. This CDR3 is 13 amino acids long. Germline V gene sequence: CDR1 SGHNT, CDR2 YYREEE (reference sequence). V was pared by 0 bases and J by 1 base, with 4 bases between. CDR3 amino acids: CASSLDSNYGYTF. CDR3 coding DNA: TGTGCCAGCAGCTTGGACAGTAACTATGGCTACACCTTC. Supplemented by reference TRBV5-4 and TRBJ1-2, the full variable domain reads ETGVTQSPTHLIKTRGQQVTLRCSSQSGHNTVSWYQQALGQGPQFIFQYYREEENGRGNFPPRFSGLQFPNYSSELNVNALELDDSALYLCASSLDSNYGYTFGSGTRLTVV.

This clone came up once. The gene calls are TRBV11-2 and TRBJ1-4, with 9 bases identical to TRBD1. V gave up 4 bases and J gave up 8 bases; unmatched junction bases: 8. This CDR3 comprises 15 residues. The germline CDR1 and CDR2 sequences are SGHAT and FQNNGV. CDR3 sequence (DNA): TGTGCCAGCAGCTCGTCCGGGACAGGGTCGGAAAAACTGTTTTTT. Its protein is CASSSSGTGSEKLFF. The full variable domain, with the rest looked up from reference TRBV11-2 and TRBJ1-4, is EAGVAQSPRYKIIEKRQSVAFWCNPISGHATLYWYQQILGQGPKLLIQFQNNGVVDDSQLPKDRFSAERLKGVDSTLKIQPAKLEDSAVYLCASSSSGTGSEKLFFGSGTQLSVL.

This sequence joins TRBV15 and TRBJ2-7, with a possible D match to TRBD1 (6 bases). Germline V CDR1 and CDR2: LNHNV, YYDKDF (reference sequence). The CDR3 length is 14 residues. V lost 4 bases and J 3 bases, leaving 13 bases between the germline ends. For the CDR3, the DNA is TGTGCCACCAGCATCCGTTCAGGGGACTACGAGCAGTACTTC. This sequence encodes CATSIRSGDYEQYF.

The CDR3, as DNA: TGTGCCAGCAGTGAAGGCCCCGGGGGGAACTACGAGCAGTACTTC. Its protein is CASSEGPGGNYEQYF. J is TRBJ2-7 and V is TRBV2, with 7 nucleotides matching TRBD2. This CDR3 region has 15 residues. The V and J ends lost 1 base and 3 bases, in that order; junction bases with no gene match: 6. Germline CDR1 and CDR2: SNHLY and FYNNEI.

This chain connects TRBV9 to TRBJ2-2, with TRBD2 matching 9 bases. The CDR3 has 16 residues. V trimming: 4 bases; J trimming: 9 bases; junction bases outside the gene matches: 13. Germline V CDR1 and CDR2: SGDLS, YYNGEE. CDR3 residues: CASSPLAGTLRRELFF. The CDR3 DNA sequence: TGTGCCAGCAGCCCCCTAGCGGGGACCCTTCGGAGGGAGCTGTTTTTT. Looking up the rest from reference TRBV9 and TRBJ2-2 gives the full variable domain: DSGVTQTPKHLITATGQRVTLRCSPRSGDLSVYWYQQSLDQGLQFLIQYYNGEERAKGNILERFSAQQFPDLHSELNLSSLELGDSALYFCASSPLAGTLRRELFFGEGSRLTVL.

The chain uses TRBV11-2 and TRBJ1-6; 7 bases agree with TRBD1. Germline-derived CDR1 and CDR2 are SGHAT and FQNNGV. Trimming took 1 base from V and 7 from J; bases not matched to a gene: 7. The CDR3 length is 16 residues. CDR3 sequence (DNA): TGTGCCAGCAGCTTAGTTACGACAGGGATGAATTCACCCCTCCACTTT. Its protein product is CASSLVTTGMNSPLHF.

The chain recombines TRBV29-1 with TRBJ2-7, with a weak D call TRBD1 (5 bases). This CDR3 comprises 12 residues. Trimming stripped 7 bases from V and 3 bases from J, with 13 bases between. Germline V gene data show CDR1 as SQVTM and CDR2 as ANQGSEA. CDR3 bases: TGCAGCGCTGGGGCAGGGTTCTACGAGCAGTACTTC. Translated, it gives CSAGAGFYEQYF.

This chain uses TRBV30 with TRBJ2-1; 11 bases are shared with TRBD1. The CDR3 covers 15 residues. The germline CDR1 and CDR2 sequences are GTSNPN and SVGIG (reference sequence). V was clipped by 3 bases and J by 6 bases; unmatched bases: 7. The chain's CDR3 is CAWSLGQGAFNEQFF. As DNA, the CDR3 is TGTGCCTGGAGCCTAGGACAGGGGGCCTTCAATGAGCAGTTCTTC.

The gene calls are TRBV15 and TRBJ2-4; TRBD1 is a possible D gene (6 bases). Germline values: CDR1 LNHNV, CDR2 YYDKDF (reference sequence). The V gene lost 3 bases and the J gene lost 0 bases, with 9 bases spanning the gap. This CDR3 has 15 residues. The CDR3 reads CATSRTGLAKNIQYF. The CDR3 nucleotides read TGTGCCACCAGCAGGACAGGACTAGCCAAAAACATTCAGTACTTC.

The CDR3 DNA reads TGTGCCAGCAGCCCACTAGTGGGACTAGCGGGAGGGGCAGGGGCCAACGTCCTGACTTTC. It codes for CASSPLVGLAGGAGANVLTF. The chain combines TRBV7-8 with TRBJ2-6; 16 nucleotides align to TRBD2. CDR3 length equals 20 residues. The V and J ends lost 5 bases and 4 bases, in that order; junction bases with no gene match: 11. Per the germline V gene, CDR1 is SGHVS and CDR2 is FQNEAQ.